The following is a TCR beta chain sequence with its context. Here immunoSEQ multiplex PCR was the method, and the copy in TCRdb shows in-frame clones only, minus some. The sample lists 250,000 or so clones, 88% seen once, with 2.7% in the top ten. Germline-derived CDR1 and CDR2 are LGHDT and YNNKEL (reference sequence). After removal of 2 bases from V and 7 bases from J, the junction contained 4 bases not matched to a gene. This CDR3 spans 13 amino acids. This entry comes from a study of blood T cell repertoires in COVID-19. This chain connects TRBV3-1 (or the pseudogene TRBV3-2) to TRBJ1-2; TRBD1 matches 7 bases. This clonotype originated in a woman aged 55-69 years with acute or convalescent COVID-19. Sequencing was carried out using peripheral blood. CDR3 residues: CASSQNQGVGYTF. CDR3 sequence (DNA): TGTGCCAGCAGCCAAAATCAGGGGGTTGGCTACACCTTC.